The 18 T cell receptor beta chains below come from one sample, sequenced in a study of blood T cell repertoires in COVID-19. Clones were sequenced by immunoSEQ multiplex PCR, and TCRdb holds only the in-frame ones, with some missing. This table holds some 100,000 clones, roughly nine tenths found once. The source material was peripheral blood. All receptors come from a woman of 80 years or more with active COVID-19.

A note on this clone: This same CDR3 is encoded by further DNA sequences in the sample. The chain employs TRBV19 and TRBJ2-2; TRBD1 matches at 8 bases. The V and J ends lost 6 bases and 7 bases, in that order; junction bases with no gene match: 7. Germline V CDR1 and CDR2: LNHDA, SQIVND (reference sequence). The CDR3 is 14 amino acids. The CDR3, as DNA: TGTGCCAGTAGATTGCAGGGGGCTGGCGGGGAGCTGTTTTTT. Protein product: CASRLQGAGGELFF. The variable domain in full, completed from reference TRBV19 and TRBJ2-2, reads DGGITQSPKYLFRKEGQNVTLSCEQNLNHDAMYWYRQDPGQGLRLIYYSQIVNDFQKGDIAEGYSVSREKKESFPLTVTSAQKNPTAFYLCASRLQGAGGELFFGEGSRLTVL.

CDR3 sequence reads: CASSDSRFVSGTLETQYF. CDR3 DNA: TGTGCCAGCAGTGACTCGAGGTTTGTTAGCGGGACTTTGGAGACCCAGTACTTC. V is TRBV6-4 and J is TRBJ2-5, with 8 bases lining up with TRBD2. Losses at the gene ends were 0 bases for V and 5 bases for J; bases not matched to a gene: 14. The CDR3 totals 18 residues. Germline-derived CDR1 and CDR2 are MRHNA and SNTAGT.

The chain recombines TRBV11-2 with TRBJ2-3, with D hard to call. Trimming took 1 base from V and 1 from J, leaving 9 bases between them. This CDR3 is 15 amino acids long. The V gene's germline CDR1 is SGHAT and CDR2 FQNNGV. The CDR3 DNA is TGTGCCAGCAGCTTAGGATCCCGGGGCACAGATACGCAGTATTTT. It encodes CASSLGSRGTDTQYF.

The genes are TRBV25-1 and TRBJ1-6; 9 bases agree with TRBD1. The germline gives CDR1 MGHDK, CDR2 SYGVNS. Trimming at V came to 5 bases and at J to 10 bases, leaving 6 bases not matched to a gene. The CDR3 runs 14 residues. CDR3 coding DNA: TGTGCCAGCAGTACCACAGGGGGCAACTCACCCCTCCACTTT. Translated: CASSTTGGNSPLHF.

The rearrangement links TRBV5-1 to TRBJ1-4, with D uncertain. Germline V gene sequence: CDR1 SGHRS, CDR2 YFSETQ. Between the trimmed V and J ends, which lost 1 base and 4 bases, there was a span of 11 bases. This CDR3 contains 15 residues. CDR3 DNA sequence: TGCGCCAGCAGCTTGATGTCAGCGGATAATGAAAAACTGTTTTTT. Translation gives CASSLMSADNEKLFF.

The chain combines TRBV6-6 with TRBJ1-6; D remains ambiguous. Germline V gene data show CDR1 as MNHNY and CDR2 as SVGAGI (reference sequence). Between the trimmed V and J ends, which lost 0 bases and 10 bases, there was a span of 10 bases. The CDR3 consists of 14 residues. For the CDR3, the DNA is TGTGCCAGCAGTTACTCGCTGGAGGAGTCACCCCTCCACTTT. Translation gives CASSYSLEESPLHF.

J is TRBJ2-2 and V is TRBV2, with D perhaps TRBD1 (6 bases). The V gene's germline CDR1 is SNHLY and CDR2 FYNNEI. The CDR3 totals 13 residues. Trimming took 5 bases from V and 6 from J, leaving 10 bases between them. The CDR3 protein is CASSPQGPGELFF. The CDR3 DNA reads TGTGCCAGCAGTCCACAGGGCCCCGGGGAGCTGTTTTTT.

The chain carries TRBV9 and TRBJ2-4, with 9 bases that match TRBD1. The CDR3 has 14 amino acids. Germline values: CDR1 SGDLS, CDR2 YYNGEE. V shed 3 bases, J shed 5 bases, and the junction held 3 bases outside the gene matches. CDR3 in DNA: TGTGCCAGCAGCGATGACAGGGGGGAAAACATTCAGTACTTC. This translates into CASSDDRGENIQYF.

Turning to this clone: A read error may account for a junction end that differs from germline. In DNA form, the CDR3 reads TGCAGTGCTAGTTCGGGACAGGGGATCACAGTTACGCAGTATTTT. It yields the protein CSASSGQGITVTQYF. This sequence joins TRBV20-1 and TRBJ2-3; 10 bases agree with TRBD1. The CDR3 covers 15 residues. The germline CDR1 and CDR2 sequences are DFQATT and SNEGSKA (reference sequence).

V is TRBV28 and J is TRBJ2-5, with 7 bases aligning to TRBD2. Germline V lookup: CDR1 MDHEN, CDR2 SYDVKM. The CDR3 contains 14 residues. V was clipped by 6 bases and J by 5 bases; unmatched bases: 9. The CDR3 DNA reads TGTGCCAGCAGGGAAGCGGGGATTCAGGAGACCCAGTACTTC. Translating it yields CASREAGIQETQYF.

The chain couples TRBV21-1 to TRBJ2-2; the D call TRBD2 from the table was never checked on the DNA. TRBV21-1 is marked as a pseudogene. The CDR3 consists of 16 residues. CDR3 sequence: CASSQAGGSNTGELFF. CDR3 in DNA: TGTGCCAGTTCGCAGGCGGGAGGGTCGAACACCGGGGAGCTGTTTTTT.

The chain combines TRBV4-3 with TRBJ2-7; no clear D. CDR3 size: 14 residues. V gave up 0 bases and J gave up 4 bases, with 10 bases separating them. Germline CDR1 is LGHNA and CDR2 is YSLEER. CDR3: CASSQENSGYEQYF. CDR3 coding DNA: TGCGCCAGCAGCCAAGAGAACTCTGGTTACGAGCAGTACTTC.

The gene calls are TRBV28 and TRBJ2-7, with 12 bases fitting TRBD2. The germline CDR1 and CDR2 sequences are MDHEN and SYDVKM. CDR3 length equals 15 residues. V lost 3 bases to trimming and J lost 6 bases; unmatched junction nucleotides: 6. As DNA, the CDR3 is TGTGCCAGCAGTTTGAGACTAGCGGGAGTTTCCGAGCAGTACTTC. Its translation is CASSLRLAGVSEQYF. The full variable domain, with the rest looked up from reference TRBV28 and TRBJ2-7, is DVKVTQSSRYLVKRTGEKVFLECVQDMDHENMFWYRQDPGLGLRLIYFSYDVKMKEKGDIPEGYSVSREKKERFSLILESASTNQTSMYLCASSLRLAGVSEQYFGPGTRLTVT.

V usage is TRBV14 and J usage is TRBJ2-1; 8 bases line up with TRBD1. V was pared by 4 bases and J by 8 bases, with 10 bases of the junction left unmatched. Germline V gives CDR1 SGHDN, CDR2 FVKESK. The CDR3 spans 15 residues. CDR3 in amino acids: CASSLRAGGEDEQFF. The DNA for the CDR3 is TGTGCCAGCAGCCTCAGGGCAGGGGGCGAAGATGAGCAGTTCTTC.

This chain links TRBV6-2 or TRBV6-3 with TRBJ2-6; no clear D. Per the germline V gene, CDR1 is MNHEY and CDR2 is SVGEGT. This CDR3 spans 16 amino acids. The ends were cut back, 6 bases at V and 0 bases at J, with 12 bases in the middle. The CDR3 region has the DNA TGTGCCAGCAGCCCTAAACCGAGCTCTGGGGCCAACGTCCTGACTTTC. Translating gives CASSPKPSSGANVLTF.

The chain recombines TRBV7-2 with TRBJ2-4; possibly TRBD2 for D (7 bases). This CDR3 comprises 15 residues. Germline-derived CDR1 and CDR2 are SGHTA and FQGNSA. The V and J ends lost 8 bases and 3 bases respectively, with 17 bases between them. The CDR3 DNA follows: TGTGCCAGCGCTGGGGGCGGGAGCGGCAAAAACATTCAGTACTTC. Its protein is CASAGGGSGKNIQYF.

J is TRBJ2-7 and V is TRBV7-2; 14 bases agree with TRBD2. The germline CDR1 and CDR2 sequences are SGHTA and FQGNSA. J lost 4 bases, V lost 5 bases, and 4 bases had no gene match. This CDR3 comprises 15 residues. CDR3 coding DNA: TGTGCCAGCAGCCTTGGGACTAGCGGGGGTTACGAGCAGTACTTC. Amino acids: CASSLGTSGGYEQYF. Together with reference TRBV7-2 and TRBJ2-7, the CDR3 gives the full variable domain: GAGVSQSPSNKVTEKGKDVELRCDPISGHTALYWYRQSLGQGLEFLIYFQGNSAPDKSGLPSDRFSAERTGGSVSTLTIQRTQQEDSAVYLCASSLGTSGGYEQYFGPGTRLTVT.

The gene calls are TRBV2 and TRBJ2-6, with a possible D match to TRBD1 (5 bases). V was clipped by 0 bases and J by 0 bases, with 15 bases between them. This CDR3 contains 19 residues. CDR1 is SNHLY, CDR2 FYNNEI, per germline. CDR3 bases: TGTGCCAGCAGTGAAGCCGATGGACACAACGACTCTGGGGCCAACGTCCTGACTTTC. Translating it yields CASSEADGHNDSGANVLTF.